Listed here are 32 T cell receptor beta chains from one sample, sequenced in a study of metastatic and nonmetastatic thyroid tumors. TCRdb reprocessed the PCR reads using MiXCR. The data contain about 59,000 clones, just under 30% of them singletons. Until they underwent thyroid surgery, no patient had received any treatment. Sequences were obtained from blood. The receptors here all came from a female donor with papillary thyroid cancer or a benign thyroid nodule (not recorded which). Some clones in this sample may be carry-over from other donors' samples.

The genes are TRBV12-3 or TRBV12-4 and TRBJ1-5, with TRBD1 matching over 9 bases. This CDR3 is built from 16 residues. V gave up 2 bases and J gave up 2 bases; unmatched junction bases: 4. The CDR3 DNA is TGTGCCAGCAGTTTACCCGACAGGGGGGGCAATCAGCCCCAGCATTTT. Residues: CASSLPDRGGNQPQHF.

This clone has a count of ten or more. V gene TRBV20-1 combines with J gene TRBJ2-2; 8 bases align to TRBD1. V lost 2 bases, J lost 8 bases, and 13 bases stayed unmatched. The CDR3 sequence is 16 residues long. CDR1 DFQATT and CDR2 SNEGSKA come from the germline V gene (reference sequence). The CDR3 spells CSARHQDRAVTGELFF. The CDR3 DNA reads TGCAGTGCTAGACACCAGGACAGGGCGGTAACTGGGGAGCTGTTTTTT.

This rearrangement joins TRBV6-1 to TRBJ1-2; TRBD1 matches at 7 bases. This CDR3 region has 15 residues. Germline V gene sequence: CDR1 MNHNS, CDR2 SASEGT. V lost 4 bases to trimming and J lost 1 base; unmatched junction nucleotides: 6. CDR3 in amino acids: CASSGIDRVNYGYTF. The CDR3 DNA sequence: TGTGCCAGCAGTGGAATAGACAGGGTTAACTATGGCTACACCTTC.

The chain's CDR3 is CATTSIIGGQGANNEQFF. The CDR3 DNA follows: TGTGCCACCACTTCCATTATTGGGGGACAGGGGGCGAACAATGAGCAGTTCTTC. The chain links TRBV24-1 to TRBJ2-1, with 12 bases identical to TRBD1. This CDR3 is built from 18 residues. After removal of 8 bases from V and 5 bases from J, the junction contained 15 bases not matched to a gene. Germline CDR1 and CDR2: KGHDR and SFDVKD.

For the CDR3, the DNA is TGCGCCAGCAGCCCTGGCCTAGCTGGGGGGTTTTACAATGAGCAGTTCTTC. Encoded protein: CASSPGLAGGFYNEQFF. The V gene is TRBV5-1, the J gene TRBJ2-1, with a tentative D call TRBD2 (6 bases). Germline values: CDR1 SGHRS, CDR2 YFSETQ. This CDR3 comprises 17 residues. V lost 4 bases and J lost 4, with 21 bases in between.

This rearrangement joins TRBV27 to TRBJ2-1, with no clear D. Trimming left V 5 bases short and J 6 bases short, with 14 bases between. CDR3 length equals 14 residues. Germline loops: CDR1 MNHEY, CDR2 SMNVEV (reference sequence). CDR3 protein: CASSPLTSGNEQFF. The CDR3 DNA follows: TGTGCCAGCAGTCCCCTGACGTCAGGCAATGAGCAGTTCTTC.

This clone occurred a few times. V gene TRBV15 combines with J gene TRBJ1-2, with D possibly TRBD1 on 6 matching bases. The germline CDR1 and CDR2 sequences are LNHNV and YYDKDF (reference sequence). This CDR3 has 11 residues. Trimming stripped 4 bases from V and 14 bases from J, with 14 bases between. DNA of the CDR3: TGTGCCACCAGCACCCATACAGGGTTTACCTTC. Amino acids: CATSTHTGFTF.

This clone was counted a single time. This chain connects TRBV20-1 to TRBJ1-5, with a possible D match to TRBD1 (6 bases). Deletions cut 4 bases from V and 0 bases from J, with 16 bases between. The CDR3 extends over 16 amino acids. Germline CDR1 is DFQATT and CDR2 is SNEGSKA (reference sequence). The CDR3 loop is CSATDREVYSNQPQHF. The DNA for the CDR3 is TGCAGTGCTACGGACAGAGAGGTGTATAGCAATCAGCCCCAGCATTTT.

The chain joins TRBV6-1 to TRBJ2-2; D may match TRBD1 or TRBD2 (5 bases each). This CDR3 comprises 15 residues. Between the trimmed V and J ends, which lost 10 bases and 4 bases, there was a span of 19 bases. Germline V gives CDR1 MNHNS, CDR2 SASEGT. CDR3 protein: CATTGPGTVTGELFF. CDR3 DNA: TGTGCCACCACCGGTCCTGGGACCGTCACCGGGGAGCTGTTTTTT.

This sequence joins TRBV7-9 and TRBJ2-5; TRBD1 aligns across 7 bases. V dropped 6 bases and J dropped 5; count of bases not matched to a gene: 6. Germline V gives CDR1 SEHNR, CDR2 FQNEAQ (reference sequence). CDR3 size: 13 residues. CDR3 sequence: CASSQGVLETQYF. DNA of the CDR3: TGTGCCAGCAGTCAGGGGGTGCTGGAGACCCAGTACTTC. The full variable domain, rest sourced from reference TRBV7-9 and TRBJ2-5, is DTGVSQNPRHKITKRGQNVTFRCDPISEHNRLYWYRQTLGQGPEFLTYFQNEAQLEKSRLLSDRFSAERPKGSFSTLEIQRTEQGDSAMYLCASSQGVLETQYFGPGTRLLVL.

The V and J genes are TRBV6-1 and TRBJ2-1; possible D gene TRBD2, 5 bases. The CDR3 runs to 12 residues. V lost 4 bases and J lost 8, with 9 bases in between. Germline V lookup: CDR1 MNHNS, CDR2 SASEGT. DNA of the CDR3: TGTGCCAGCAGTGTCACTAGTCATGAGCAGTTCTTC. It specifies CASSVTSHEQFF.

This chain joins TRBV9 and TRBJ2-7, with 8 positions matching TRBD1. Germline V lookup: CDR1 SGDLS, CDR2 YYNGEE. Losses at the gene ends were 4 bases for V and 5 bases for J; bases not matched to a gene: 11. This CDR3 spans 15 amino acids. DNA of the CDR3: TGTGCCAGCAGCTCCTCGGGCGGACAGGGTAACGAGCAGTACTTC. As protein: CASSSSGGQGNEQYF.

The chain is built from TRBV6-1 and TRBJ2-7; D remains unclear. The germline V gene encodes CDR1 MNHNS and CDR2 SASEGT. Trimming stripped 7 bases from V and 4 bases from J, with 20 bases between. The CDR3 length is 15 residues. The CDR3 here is CASNHEASTYYEQYF. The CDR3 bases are TGTGCCAGCAATCATGAGGCTAGTACGTATTACGAGCAGTACTTC.

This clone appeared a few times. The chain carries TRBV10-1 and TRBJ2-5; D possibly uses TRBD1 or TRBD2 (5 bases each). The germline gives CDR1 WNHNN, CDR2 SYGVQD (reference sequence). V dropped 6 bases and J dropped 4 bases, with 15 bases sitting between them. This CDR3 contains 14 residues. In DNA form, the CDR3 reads TGCGCCAGCAGCCGGGACCGGGTCCGAGAGACCCAGTACTTC. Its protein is CASSRDRVRETQYF.

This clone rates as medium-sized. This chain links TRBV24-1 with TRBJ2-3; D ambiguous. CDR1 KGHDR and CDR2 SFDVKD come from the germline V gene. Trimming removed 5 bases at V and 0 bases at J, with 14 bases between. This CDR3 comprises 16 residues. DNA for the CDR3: TGTGCCACCAGTGGCACTTCCCCGGACAGCACAGATACGCAGTATTTT. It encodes CATSGTSPDSTDTQYF.

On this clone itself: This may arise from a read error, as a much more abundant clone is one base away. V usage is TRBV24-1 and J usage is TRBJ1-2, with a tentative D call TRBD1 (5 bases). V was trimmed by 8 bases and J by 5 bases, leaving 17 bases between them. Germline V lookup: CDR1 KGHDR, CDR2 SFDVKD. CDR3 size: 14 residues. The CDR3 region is CATTGRREGYGYTF. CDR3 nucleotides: TGTGCCACCACCGGCCGCCGGGAGGGGTATGGCTACACCTTC.

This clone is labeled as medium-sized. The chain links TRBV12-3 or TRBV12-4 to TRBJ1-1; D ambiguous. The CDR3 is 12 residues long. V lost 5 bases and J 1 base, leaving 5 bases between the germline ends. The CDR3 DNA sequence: TGTGCCAGCAGTCGGAAGAACACTGAAGCTTTCTTT. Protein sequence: CASSRKNTEAFF.

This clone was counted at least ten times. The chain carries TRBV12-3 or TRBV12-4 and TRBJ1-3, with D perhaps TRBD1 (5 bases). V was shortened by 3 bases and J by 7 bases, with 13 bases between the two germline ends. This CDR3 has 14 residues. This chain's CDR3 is CASSFQGNINTIYF. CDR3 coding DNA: TGTGCCAGCAGTTTCCAGGGCAACATTAACACCATATATTTT.

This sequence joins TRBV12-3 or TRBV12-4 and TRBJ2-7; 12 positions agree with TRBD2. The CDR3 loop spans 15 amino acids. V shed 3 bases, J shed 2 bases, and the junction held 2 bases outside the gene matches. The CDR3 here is CASSFSSGRAYEQYF. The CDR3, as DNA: TGTGCCAGCAGTTTTTCTAGCGGGAGGGCCTACGAGCAGTACTTC.

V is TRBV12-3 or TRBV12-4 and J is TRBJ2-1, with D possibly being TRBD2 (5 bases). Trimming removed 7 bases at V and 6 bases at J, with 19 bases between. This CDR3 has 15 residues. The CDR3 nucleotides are TGTGCCAGCACCTCGGGATCGCACCTGGCCAATGAGCAGTTCTTC. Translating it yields CASTSGSHLANEQFF.

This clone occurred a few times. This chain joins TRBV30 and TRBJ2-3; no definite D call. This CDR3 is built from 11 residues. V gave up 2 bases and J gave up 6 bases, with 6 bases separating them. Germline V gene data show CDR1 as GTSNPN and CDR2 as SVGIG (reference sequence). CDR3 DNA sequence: TGTGCCTGGAGTAGGGCGGATACGCAGTATTTT. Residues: CAWSRADTQYF.

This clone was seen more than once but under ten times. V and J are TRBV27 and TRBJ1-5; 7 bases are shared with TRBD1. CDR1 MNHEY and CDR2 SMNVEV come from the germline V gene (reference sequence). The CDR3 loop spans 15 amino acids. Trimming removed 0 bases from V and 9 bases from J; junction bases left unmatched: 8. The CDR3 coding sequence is TGTGCCAGCAGTTTATCCCTAGACAGGGCGGGGCCCCAGCATTTT. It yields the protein CASSLSLDRAGPQHF.

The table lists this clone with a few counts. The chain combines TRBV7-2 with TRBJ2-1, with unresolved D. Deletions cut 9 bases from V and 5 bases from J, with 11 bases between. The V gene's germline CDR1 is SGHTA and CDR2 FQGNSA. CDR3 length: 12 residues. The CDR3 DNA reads TGTGCCAGTACCGATTTCGACAATGAGCAGTTCTTC. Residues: CASTDFDNEQFF.

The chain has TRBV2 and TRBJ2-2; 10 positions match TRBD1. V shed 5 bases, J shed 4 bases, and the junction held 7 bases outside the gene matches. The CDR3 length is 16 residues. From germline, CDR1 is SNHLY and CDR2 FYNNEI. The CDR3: CASSQTGGAITGELFF. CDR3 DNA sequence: TGTGCCAGCAGTCAGACAGGGGGCGCGATCACCGGGGAGCTGTTTTTT.

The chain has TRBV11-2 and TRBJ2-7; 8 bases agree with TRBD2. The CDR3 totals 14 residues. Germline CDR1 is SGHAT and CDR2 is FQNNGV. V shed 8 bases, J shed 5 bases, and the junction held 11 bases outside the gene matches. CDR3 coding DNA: TGTGCCAGCCACCCGGCGGGACTAGTTGACGAGCAGTACTTC. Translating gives CASHPAGLVDEQYF.

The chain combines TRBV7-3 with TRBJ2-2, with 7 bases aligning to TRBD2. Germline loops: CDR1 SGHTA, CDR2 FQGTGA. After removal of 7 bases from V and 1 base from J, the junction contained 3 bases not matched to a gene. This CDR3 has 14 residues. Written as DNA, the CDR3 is TGTGCCAGCAACCGGGGGGAGAACACCGGGGAGCTGTTTTTT. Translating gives CASNRGENTGELFF.

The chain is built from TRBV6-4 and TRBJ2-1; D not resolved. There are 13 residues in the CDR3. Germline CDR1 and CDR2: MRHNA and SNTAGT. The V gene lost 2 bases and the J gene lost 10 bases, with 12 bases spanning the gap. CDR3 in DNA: TGTGCCAGCAGTGACCGGCCAGCCTCAGAGCAGTTCTTC. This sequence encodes CASSDRPASEQFF.

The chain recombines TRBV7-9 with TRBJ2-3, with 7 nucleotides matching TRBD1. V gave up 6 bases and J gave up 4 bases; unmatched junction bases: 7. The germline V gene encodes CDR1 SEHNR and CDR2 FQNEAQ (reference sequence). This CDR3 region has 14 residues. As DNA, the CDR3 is TGTGCCAGCAGATATGACCAGGGGGCAGATACGCAGTATTTT. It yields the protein CASRYDQGADTQYF.

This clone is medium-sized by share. CDR3 amino acids: CASSLQTSSGWEFF. The CDR3 DNA follows: TGTGCCAGCAGTCTACAGACTAGTTCGGGATGGGAGTTCTTC. V and J are TRBV6-1 and TRBJ2-1; TRBD2 is a possible D gene (6 bases). V was trimmed by 5 bases and J by 14 bases, leaving 22 bases between them. Germline CDR1 reads MNHNS; CDR2 reads SASEGT. The CDR3 length is 14 residues.

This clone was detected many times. CDR3 region: CASSQGADTQYF. In DNA, the CDR3 is TGTGCCAGCAGTCAAGGCGCAGATACGCAGTATTTT. V is TRBV7-2 and J is TRBJ2-3; D is ambiguous. The CDR3 consists of 12 residues. In germline, CDR1 is SGHTA, CDR2 FQGNSA. V dropped 6 bases and J dropped 4 bases, with 8 bases sitting between them.

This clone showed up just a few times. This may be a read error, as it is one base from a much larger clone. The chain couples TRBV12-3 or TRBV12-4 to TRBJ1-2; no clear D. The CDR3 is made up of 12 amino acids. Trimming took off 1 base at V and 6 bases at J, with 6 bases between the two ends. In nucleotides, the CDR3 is TGTGCCAGCAGTTTAGTCCTAGATGGCTACACCTTC. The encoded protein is CASSLVLDGYTF.

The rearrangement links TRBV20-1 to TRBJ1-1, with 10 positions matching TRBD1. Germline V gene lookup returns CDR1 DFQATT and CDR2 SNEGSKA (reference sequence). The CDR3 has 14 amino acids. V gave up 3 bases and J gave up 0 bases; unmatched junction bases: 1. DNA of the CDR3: TGCAGTGCTAGGGACAGGGGGATGAACACTGAAGCTTTCTTT. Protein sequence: CSARDRGMNTEAFF.